This entry lists 27 T cell receptor beta chains sequenced from one sample in a study of human T cells and chemical hapten exposure. Time point described: pre-sensitization, week 0. This sample's treatment: therapeutic diphenylcyclopropenone sensitization with weekly scalp DPC. MiXCR, applied by TCRdb to the RACE reads, yields one record per CDR3 protein. The table lists approximately 100,000 distinct CDR3 sequences, around 9.5% of them singletons, with around 3.6% in the top ten. This specimen was whole blood, taken in connection with sensitization to the hapten diphenylcyclopropenone (DPC). The receptors were gathered from a woman in her forties with alopecia areata. Some clones in this sample may be carry-over from other donors' samples.

V usage is TRBV14 and J usage is TRBJ2-5; D could derive from TRBD1 or TRBD2 (5 bases each). The CDR3 consists of 17 residues. The V gene's germline CDR1 is SGHDN and CDR2 FVKESK. The V and J ends lost 3 bases and 1 base respectively, with 18 bases between them. The CDR3 nucleotides read TGTGCCAGCAGCCAGCCGGGACCACCCTTTCTCCAAGAGACCCAGTACTTC. It is translated as CASSQPGPPFLQETQYF.

This clonotype was counted ten times or more. J is TRBJ2-7 and V is TRBV5-1; 8 nucleotides agree with TRBD1. V trimming: 3 bases; J trimming: 4 bases; junction bases outside the gene matches: 6. This CDR3 is built from 14 residues. Germline V gene sequence: CDR1 SGHRS, CDR2 YFSETQ. This chain's CDR3 is CASSSRQGRYEQYF. DNA for the CDR3: TGCGCCAGCAGCTCTCGACAGGGGAGATACGAGCAGTACTTC.

In its sample, this clonotype was seen many times. The rearrangement joins TRBV7-2 to TRBJ2-2; D is perhaps TRBD1 (7 bases). The V and J ends lost 2 bases and 4 bases respectively, with 14 bases between them. The length of the CDR3 is 16 residues. The V gene's germline CDR1 is SGHTA and CDR2 FQGNSA. The CDR3 is CASSLNRGAGTGELFF. In DNA form, the CDR3 reads TGTGCCAGCAGCTTAAACAGGGGAGCGGGCACCGGGGAGCTGTTTTTT.

The chain combines TRBV9 with TRBJ2-1; D is perhaps TRBD2 (6 bases). The length of the CDR3 is 14 residues. Trimming took 4 bases from V and 10 from J, leaving 18 bases between them. The germline gives CDR1 SGDLS, CDR2 YYNGEE. This CDR3 reads CASSPLRGNGEQFF. In DNA, the CDR3 is TGTGCCAGCAGCCCCCTCCGCGGGAATGGGGAGCAGTTCTTC.

V usage is TRBV6-1 and J usage is TRBJ1-5, with D perhaps matching TRBD1 (5 bases). This CDR3 has 14 residues. Trimming removed 7 bases from V and 1 base from J, with 11 bases in between. Germline V gene lookup returns CDR1 MNHNS and CDR2 SASEGT. DNA of the CDR3: TGTGCCAGCATTCCCGGGGGAAGCAATCAGCCCCAGCATTTT. Translated, it gives CASIPGGSNQPQHF.

A few counts support this clonotype. This chain joins TRBV6-5 and TRBJ2-5; maybe TRBD1 (6 bases). The germline V and J ends were trimmed by 7 bases and 4 bases, with 16 bases remaining between them. The CDR3 is 14 amino acids. From germline, CDR1 is MNHEY and CDR2 SVGAGI. The CDR3 sequence: CASKEAEGGETQYF. As DNA, the CDR3 is TGTGCCAGCAAAGAGGCGGAAGGGGGAGAGACCCAGTACTTC.

This clonotype occurred a few times. The V gene is TRBV27, the J gene TRBJ2-3; 7 nucleotides agree with TRBD1. V lost 3 bases, J lost 3 bases, and 6 bases stayed unmatched. CDR1 and CDR2 from the germline V gene are MNHEY and SMNVEV (reference sequence). The CDR3 sequence is 15 residues long. The CDR3 sequence: CASSFRGQGTDTQYF. CDR3 sequence (DNA): TGTGCCAGCAGTTTTAGGGGGCAGGGGACAGATACGCAGTATTTT.

This clonotype came up many times. At one end the junction does not follow the germline gene, possibly because of a read error. The V gene is TRBV7-2, the J gene TRBJ2-7; TRBD2 aligns across 11 bases. The germline gives CDR1 SGHTA, CDR2 FQGNSA. The CDR3 is made up of 14 amino acids. The CDR3 DNA follows: TGTGCCAGCACCTTACTAGCGGGGGACTACGAGCAGTACTTC. Translating gives CASTLLAGDYEQYF.

This clonotype was seen a handful of times. CDR3: CASSLIATDTQYF. The CDR3 DNA reads TGTGCCAGCAGCTTAATAGCCACAGATACGCAGTATTTT. The chain carries TRBV7-3 and TRBJ2-3; unclear D gene. Trimming pared 1 base from V and 2 bases from J, leaving 4 bases between. This CDR3 region has 13 residues. The V gene's germline CDR1 is SGHTA and CDR2 FQGTGA. Complete variable domain (other parts from reference TRBV7-3 and TRBJ2-3): GAGVSQTPSNKVTEKGKYVELRCDPISGHTALYWYRQSLGQGPEFLIYFQGTGAADDSGLPNDRFFAVRPEGSVSTLKIQRTERGDSAVYLCASSLIATDTQYFGPGTRLTVL.

This clonotype was seen many times. The gene calls are TRBV11-2 and TRBJ2-2, with D possibly being TRBD2 (5 bases). Germline CDR1 SGHAT, CDR2 FQNNGV. The CDR3 runs to 13 residues. V dropped 3 bases and J dropped 6 bases, with 8 bases sitting between them. CDR3 amino acids: CASSFGDPGELFF. CDR3 coding DNA: TGTGCCAGCAGCTTCGGGGATCCCGGGGAGCTGTTTTTT.

This clonotype was found a few times. This chain joins TRBV18 and TRBJ2-1; D remains ambiguous. Germline V gene data show CDR1 as KGHSH and CDR2 as LQKENI. Trimming took 5 bases from V and 9 from J, leaving 11 bases between them. The CDR3 is 12 residues long. Written as DNA, the CDR3 is TGTGCCAGCTCAACGTATGGAAGTGAGCAGTTCTTC. Amino acids: CASSTYGSEQFF.

This clonotype was seen many times. The V gene is TRBV12-3 or TRBV12-4, the J gene TRBJ1-3, with D unresolved. The CDR3 contains 12 residues. The V gene lost 2 bases and the J gene lost 4 bases, with 3 bases spanning the gap. The CDR3 protein is CASSLMGNTIYF. CDR3 DNA: TGTGCCAGCAGTTTAATGGGAAACACCATATATTTT.

Ten or more counts support this clonotype. The CDR3 DNA is TGTGCCAGCAGTTCGTCCGGGACAGGGAACACCGGGGAGCTGTTTTTT. It is translated as CASSSSGTGNTGELFF. The V call is TRBV9, the J call TRBJ2-2; TRBD1 aligns across 8 bases. With V trimmed by 5 bases and J by 1 base, 7 bases remained unmatched. The CDR3 has 16 residues. CDR1 SGDLS and CDR2 YYNGEE come from the germline V gene.

This clonotype was detected many times. The chain carries TRBV10-1 and TRBJ1-1; D gene uncertain. Germline V gene data show CDR1 as WNHNN and CDR2 as SYGVQD (reference sequence). The CDR3 runs 14 residues. Trimming removed 4 bases at V and 1 base at J, with 10 bases between. CDR3 DNA: TGCGCCAGCAGTGGAGGCAGAACGAACACTGAAGCTTTCTTT. Translated, it gives CASSGGRTNTEAFF.

This clonotype was detected only a few times. The rearrangement links TRBV18 to TRBJ2-3; possible D gene TRBD2, 7 bases. Per the germline V gene, CDR1 is KGHSH and CDR2 is LQKENI. Between the trimmed V and J ends, which lost 0 bases and 6 bases, there was a span of 16 bases. This CDR3 region has 16 residues. CDR3 DNA: TGTGCCAGCTCACCACCGAACGCGGGGGCCGCCGATACGCAGTATTTT. Translating it yields CASSPPNAGAADTQYF.

This clonotype came up many times. The chain employs TRBV7-8 and TRBJ2-5; D gene unclear. The CDR3 loop spans 12 amino acids. The ends were cut back, 1 base at V and 5 bases at J, with 5 bases in the middle. From germline, CDR1 is SGHVS and CDR2 FQNEAQ. CDR3 residues: CASSLDWETQYF. Written as DNA, the CDR3 is TGTGCCAGCAGCTTAGACTGGGAGACCCAGTACTTC.

In this sample, this clonotype turned up a few times. This rearrangement joins TRBV19 to TRBJ2-7; D may be TRBD1 (5 bases). V gave up 5 bases and J gave up 6 bases, with 17 bases separating them. CDR3 length: 14 amino acids. Germline V CDR1 and CDR2: LNHDA, SQIVND (reference sequence). CDR3: CASSPRARGTEQYF. The CDR3 DNA reads TGTGCCAGTAGTCCCCGGGCTAGGGGAACCGAGCAGTACTTC.

This clonotype showed up many times. The genes are TRBV4-1 and TRBJ1-4; D is uncertain. V shed 8 bases and J shed 4 bases, with 14 bases lying between them. This CDR3 is 14 amino acids long. The V gene's germline CDR1 is MGHRA and CDR2 YSYEKL. The CDR3 region is CASALTRGNEKLFF. In DNA form, the CDR3 reads TGCGCCAGCGCCTTGACGAGAGGTAATGAAAAACTGTTTTTT.

This clonotype was seen a few times. The chain links TRBV9 to TRBJ1-6; the D is unclear. The germline gives CDR1 SGDLS, CDR2 YYNGEE. This CDR3 has 12 amino acids. The V end was cut by 4 bases, the J end by 7 bases, with 6 bases between. DNA for the CDR3: TGTGCCAGCAGCTACGGGAATTCACCCCTCCACTTT. Translating gives CASSYGNSPLHF.

This clonotype occurred many times. V gene TRBV11-2 combines with J gene TRBJ2-7; tentative D call: TRBD1 (5 bases). V was shortened by 3 bases and J by 1 base, with 10 bases between the two germline ends. From germline, CDR1 is SGHAT and CDR2 FQNNGV. This CDR3 spans 14 amino acids. The CDR3 reads CASSFPDTSYEQYF. The CDR3 bases are TGTGCCAGCAGCTTCCCGGACACTTCCTACGAGCAGTACTTC.

The chain combines TRBV7-9 with TRBJ2-2; D call uncertain. The germline gives CDR1 SEHNR, CDR2 FQNEAQ (reference sequence). Trimming took off 2 bases at V and 2 bases at J, with 3 bases between the two ends. CDR3 length: 13 residues. The CDR3 protein is CASSLPNTGELFF. The CDR3, as DNA: TGTGCCAGCAGCTTACCCAACACCGGGGAGCTGTTTTTT.

This clonotype was detected a few times. V and J are TRBV27 and TRBJ2-7; TRBD1 is a possible D gene (6 bases). Germline assignment: CDR1 MNHEY and CDR2 SMNVEV (reference sequence). The length of the CDR3 is 13 residues. Deletions cut 4 bases from V and 4 bases from J, with 11 bases between. DNA for the CDR3: TGTGCCAGCAGTTGGGGGCTGGAGTACGAGCAGTACTTC. As protein: CASSWGLEYEQYF.

This clonotype was recorded a few times. V is TRBV2 and J is TRBJ2-3; D perhaps matches TRBD2 (7 bases). Germline values: CDR1 SNHLY, CDR2 FYNNEI. The CDR3 consists of 14 residues. V lost 7 bases, J lost 0 bases, and 11 bases lay in between. CDR3 loop: CASMRGGSTDTQYF. The CDR3 nucleotides read TGTGCCAGCATGAGGGGGGGGAGCACAGATACGCAGTATTTT. Drawing the rest from reference TRBV2 and TRBJ2-3, the complete variable domain is EPEVTQTPSHQVTQMGQEVILRCVPISNHLYFYWYRQILGQKVEFLVSFYNNEISEKSEIFDDQFSVERPDGSNFTLKIRSTKLEDSAMYFCASMRGGSTDTQYFGPGTRLTVL.

The V call is TRBV29-1, the J call TRBJ1-2; D gene uncertain. Per germline, CDR1 SQVTM and CDR2 ANQGSEA. The CDR3 runs to 9 residues. V lost 8 bases and J lost 6, with 7 bases in between. CDR3 loop: CSTTDGYTF. Written as DNA, the CDR3 is TGCAGCACCACCGATGGCTACACCTTC.

At least ten counts were recorded for this clonotype. The rearrangement links TRBV7-9 to TRBJ1-1; 8 bases are a match to TRBD1. The germline V gene encodes CDR1 SEHNR and CDR2 FQNEAQ (reference sequence). J was trimmed by 1 base and V by 4 bases; bases with no gene match: 5. This CDR3 has 15 amino acids. CDR3 residues: CASSYGTGWNTEAFF. The CDR3 nucleotides read TGTGCCAGCAGCTATGGGACAGGCTGGAACACTGAAGCTTTCTTT. The whole variable domain, remainder taken from reference TRBV7-9 and TRBJ1-1, is DTGVSQNPRHKITKRGQNVTFRCDPISEHNRLYWYRQTLGQGPEFLTYFQNEAQLEKSRLLSDRFSAERPKGSFSTLEIQRTEQGDSAMYLCASSYGTGWNTEAFFGQGTRLTVV.

The chain employs TRBV14 and TRBJ2-3; D may be TRBD2 (6 bases). Trimming removed 6 bases from V and 2 bases from J, with 12 bases in between. This CDR3 has 14 amino acids. CDR1 and CDR2 from the germline V gene are SGHDN and FVKESK. In DNA, the CDR3 is TGTGCCAGCAGTCGAGGAGGGGCCACAGATACGCAGTATTTT. It translates to CASSRGGATDTQYF.

This clonotype was detected ten times or more. The DNA of the CDR3 is TGTGCCAGTAGGGGGGGAGTCCAGGGCAATCAGCCCCAGCATTTT. Protein sequence: CASRGGVQGNQPQHF. The rearrangement joins TRBV19 to TRBJ1-5; maybe TRBD1 (5 bases). Germline lookup yields CDR1 LNHDA and CDR2 SQIVND (reference sequence). The V end was cut by 6 bases, the J end by 2 bases, with 14 bases between. This CDR3 has 15 amino acids.